This T cell receptor (beta chain) was found in a study of OX40 agonist ivuxolimab in advanced cancers. Study context: Patients were dosed with the agonistic anti-OX40 (CD134) antibody ivuxolimab. Patients with prior anti-PD-1, anti-PD-L1 or anti-CTLA-4 therapy were eligible; 40% had some. General study results and limits: In general, CD8+ T cells held more expanded clones than CD4+ did, on average.

The CDR3 totals 13 residues. The junction had 6 bases not matched to a gene; V was cut back by 8 bases and J by 3 bases. Germline-derived CDR1 and CDR2 are MNHNS and SASEGT. Autoimmune disease history or systemic immunosuppression led to patients being barred. Produced via immunoSEQ multiplex PCR; TCRdb's table is partial and in-frame only. This table has 90,000 to 150,000 clones, over 75% appearing once. Of note for this clone: Its target is not known.

Sequencing was performed on CD4+ or CD8+ T cells sorted from blood, taken in a trial of the OX40 agonist ivuxolimab. V is TRBV6-1 and J is TRBJ1-2; 7 bases align to TRBD1. This clonotype was obtained from an adult with an advanced solid tumor such as melanoma, head and neck, liver or kidney cancer. The CDR3 coding sequence is TGTGCCAGCGTTTCAGGGGGGGACTATGGCTACACCTTC. Its translation is CASVSGGDYGYTF.